These 30 T cell receptor beta chains were sequenced from one sample in a study of blood T cell repertoires in COVID-19. Sequencing was performed with immunoSEQ multiplex PCR; in TCRdb, only in-frame clones are kept and a portion is missing. The table has 280,000 or so clones, about 85% seen once. The specimen was PBMCs or T cells enriched from blood (not recorded which). The source of these receptors is a woman aged 50 to 65 who had recovered from COVID-19.

V usage is TRBV5-1 and J usage is TRBJ2-3; tentative D call: TRBD1 (5 bases). Germline V CDR1 and CDR2: SGHRS, YFSETQ. The V end lost 0 bases, the J end lost 5 bases, and 10 bases lay between the germline ends. There are 14 residues in the CDR3. The CDR3 reads CASSLGGFRDTQYF. CDR3 bases: TGCGCCAGCAGCTTGGGGGGCTTTCGAGATACGCAGTATTTT.

V usage is TRBV9 and J usage is TRBJ2-1, with a possible D match to TRBD2 (5 bases). Germline V gene data show CDR1 as SGDLS and CDR2 as YYNGEE. The CDR3 spans 16 residues. Between the trimmed V and J ends, which lost 0 bases and 6 bases, there was a span of 16 bases. The CDR3: CASSVATGLSSNEQFF. The CDR3 DNA is TGTGCCAGCAGCGTAGCTACGGGGTTGAGTAGCAATGAGCAGTTCTTC.

This chain uses TRBV9 with TRBJ2-7; D may be TRBD1 (5 bases). V shed 4 bases and J shed 0 bases, with 17 bases lying between them. The CDR3 is made up of 16 amino acids. The germline gives CDR1 SGDLS, CDR2 YYNGEE. CDR3 in amino acids: CASSIHTGVSSYEQYF. CDR3 in DNA: TGTGCCAGCAGCATCCACACAGGTGTGAGCTCCTACGAGCAGTACTTC.

This sequence joins TRBV5-4 and TRBJ1-2; 9 positions match TRBD1. V trimming: 4 bases; J trimming: 8 bases; junction bases outside the gene matches: 12. The CDR3 totals 15 residues. Germline loops: CDR1 SGHNT, CDR2 YYREEE (reference sequence). CDR3 loop: CASSLGQGRIYGYTF. The CDR3 DNA sequence: TGTGCCAGCAGCCTGGGACAGGGTAGGATCTACGGCTACACCTTC.

The chain employs TRBV7-9 and TRBJ1-4; weak D call: TRBD1 (5 bases). CDR3 length: 14 residues. V was cut by 4 bases and J by 7 bases, with 13 bases left in between. Germline V gene sequence: CDR1 SEHNR, CDR2 FQNEAQ (reference sequence). The CDR3 DNA is TGTGCCAGCAGCTCCAGGGATTTCGGTGAAAAACTGTTTTTT. Amino acid sequence: CASSSRDFGEKLFF.

This rearrangement joins TRBV9 to TRBJ2-1, with a weak D call TRBD2 (5 bases). V was shortened by 0 bases and J by 5 bases, with 15 bases between the two germline ends. Germline-derived CDR1 and CDR2 are SGDLS and YYNGEE. The CDR3 spans 16 residues. CDR3 DNA: TGTGCCAGCAGCGTAGGGGTAGCGTCGAGTAACAATGAGCAGTTCTTC. Amino acids: CASSVGVASSNNEQFF.

This clone was observed a few times. The gene calls are TRBV5-4 and TRBJ1-3, with TRBD1 matching 10 bases. The CDR3 sequence is 15 residues long. The V and J ends lost 5 bases and 3 bases, in that order; junction bases with no gene match: 5. The V gene's germline CDR1 is SGHNT and CDR2 YYREEE (reference sequence). CDR3 DNA: TGTGCCAGCAGTTTGACAGGGGGCTTTGGAAACACCATATATTTT. It encodes CASSLTGGFGNTIYF.

The rearrangement joins TRBV18 to TRBJ2-1, with 9 bases matching TRBD1. The CDR3 is 16 residues long. Germline loops: CDR1 KGHSH, CDR2 LQKENI. V lost 4 bases to trimming and J lost 3 bases; unmatched junction nucleotides: 7. CDR3 bases: TGTGCCAGCTCACGGCGAGGGACAGGGTACTACAATGAGCAGTTCTTC. This sequence encodes CASSRRGTGYYNEQFF.

The rearrangement links TRBV12-3 or TRBV12-4 to TRBJ1-4; tentative D call: TRBD1 (5 bases). The CDR3 covers 13 residues. V was pared by 7 bases and J by 8 bases, with 14 bases between. CDR3 in DNA: TGTGCCAGCATAGGAGGGGCGGGGGAAAAACTGTTTTTT. Translation gives CASIGGAGEKLFF.

The J gene is TRBJ2-2, the V gene TRBV30; 8 bases line up with TRBD1. CDR3 length equals 13 residues. Trimming took 4 bases from V and 6 from J; bases not matched to a gene: 4. CDR1 GTSNPN and CDR2 SVGIG come from the germline V gene (reference sequence). DNA for the CDR3: TGTGCCTGGACAGGGGGCGTAGCCGGGGAGCTGTTTTTT. Its translation is CAWTGGVAGELFF.

This chain uses TRBV2 with TRBJ2-5, with 10 positions matching TRBD1. Trimming at V came to 4 bases and at J to 5 bases, leaving 7 bases not matched to a gene. Germline values: CDR1 SNHLY, CDR2 FYNNEI. The length of the CDR3 is 15 residues. In DNA form, the CDR3 reads TGTGCCAGCAGTGGTAGACAGGGGGCGGGGGAGACCCAGTACTTC. Translation gives CASSGRQGAGETQYF.

The chain is built from TRBV5-5 and TRBJ1-3; D is perhaps TRBD1 (5 bases). The CDR3 runs to 18 residues. Germline assignment: CDR1 SGHKS and CDR2 YYEKEE (reference sequence). Trimming removed 4 bases from V and 0 bases from J, with 20 bases in between. The CDR3 DNA reads TGTGCCAGCAGCCGCCAAGGGTTAGACAGAACCTCTGGAAACACCATATATTTT. It yields the protein CASSRQGLDRTSGNTIYF. The entire variable domain, with the rest obtained from reference TRBV5-5 and TRBJ1-3, is as follows: DAGVTQSPTHLIKTRGQQVTLRCSPISGHKSVSWYQQVLGQGPQFIFQYYEKEERGRGNFPDRFSARQFPNYSSELNVNALLLGDSALYLCASSRQGLDRTSGNTIYFGEGSWLTVV.

The chain is built from TRBV4-2 and TRBJ2-1; TRBD2 matches 10 bases. Losses at the gene ends were 0 bases for V and 3 bases for J; bases not matched to a gene: 2. The CDR3 is made up of 16 amino acids. Germline CDR1 LGHNA, CDR2 YNFKEQ. The CDR3 bases are TGTGCCAGCAGCCAAGATCGGACTAGCGGCTACAATGAGCAGTTCTTC. Translating it yields CASSQDRTSGYNEQFF.

This clone has just one count. The gene calls are TRBV3-1 (or the pseudogene TRBV3-2) and TRBJ1-1, with D tentatively TRBD1 (6 bases). CDR3 length equals 14 residues. Trimming stripped 3 bases from V and 5 bases from J, with 13 bases between. Germline V lookup: CDR1 LGHDT, CDR2 YNNKEL (reference sequence). The chain's CDR3 is CASSQGGARTEAFF. CDR3 coding DNA: TGTGCCAGCAGCCAGGGGGGGGCAAGAACTGAAGCTTTCTTT.

This clone was counted only a few times. V is TRBV7-6 and J is TRBJ1-6, with D perhaps matching TRBD1 (6 bases). Germline V CDR1 and CDR2: SGHVS, FNYEAQ. The length of the CDR3 is 13 residues. The V end was cut by 5 bases, the J end by 8 bases, with 10 bases between. The CDR3 region is CASSRRQDSPLHF. DNA for the CDR3: TGTGCCAGCAGCCGCAGACAGGATTCACCCCTCCACTTT.

This chain joins TRBV5-1 and TRBJ2-7; D ambiguous. Trimming removed 0 bases from V and 6 bases from J, with 16 bases in between. Germline V gives CDR1 SGHRS, CDR2 YFSETQ. This CDR3 comprises 15 residues. CDR3 bases: TGCGCCAGCAGCTTGGATGGCAGTAGATCGGGCGAGCAGTACTTC. The encoded protein is CASSLDGSRSGEQYF.

Here the CDR3 reads CASSSGAGEAGELFF. The CDR3 bases are TGTGCCAGCAGCTCCGGGGCAGGGGAAGCCGGGGAGCTGTTTTTT. The chain links TRBV7-3 to TRBJ2-2; a weak D match, TRBD1 (6 bases). The length of the CDR3 is 15 residues. Germline V gene data show CDR1 as SGHTA and CDR2 as FQGTGA. Trimming removed 4 bases at V and 6 bases at J, with 15 bases between. Looking up the rest from reference TRBV7-3 and TRBJ2-2 gives the full variable domain: GAGVSQTPSNKVTEKGKYVELRCDPISGHTALYWYRQSLGQGPEFLIYFQGTGAADDSGLPNDRFFAVRPEGSVSTLKIQRTERGDSAVYLCASSSGAGEAGELFFGEGSRLTVL.

The chain combines TRBV7-9 with TRBJ2-2; 7 bases align to TRBD1. With 6 bases clipped from V and 2 bases from J, the junction kept 6 bases outside the gene matches. The CDR3 covers 15 residues. Germline assignment: CDR1 SEHNR and CDR2 FQNEAQ (reference sequence). The CDR3 spells CASRSGTANTGELFF. Here the CDR3 DNA reads TGTGCCAGCAGAAGTGGGACAGCTAACACCGGGGAGCTGTTTTTT.

The table lists this clone with a few counts. V and J are TRBV5-6 and TRBJ2-7; 8 nucleotides line up with TRBD2. V trimming: 2 bases; J trimming: 4 bases; junction bases outside the gene matches: 5. The length of the CDR3 is 14 residues. Germline loops: CDR1 SGHDT, CDR2 YYEEEE. In nucleotides, the CDR3 is TGTGCCAGCAGCTTTACCGGGAGGGAATACGAGCAGTACTTC. This gives the protein CASSFTGREYEQYF.

This sequence joins TRBV9 and TRBJ2-5; D possibly corresponds to TRBD2 (6 bases). Germline lookup yields CDR1 SGDLS and CDR2 YYNGEE. Trimming removed 3 bases from V and 2 bases from J, with 8 bases in between. The CDR3 has 13 amino acids. Here the CDR3 DNA reads TGTGCCAGCAGCGCGGGACTTCAAGAGACCCAGTACTTC. Its protein is CASSAGLQETQYF. Filled out from reference TRBV9 and TRBJ2-5, the complete variable domain reads DSGVTQTPKHLITATGQRVTLRCSPRSGDLSVYWYQQSLDQGLQFLIQYYNGEERAKGNILERFSAQQFPDLHSELNLSSLELGDSALYFCASSAGLQETQYFGPGTRLLVL.

The chain uses TRBV2 and TRBJ1-2; no definite D call. Germline values: CDR1 SNHLY, CDR2 FYNNEI. Trimming took 7 bases from V and 4 from J, leaving 16 bases between them. The CDR3 is 14 amino acids. CDR3 amino acids: CASIHLDYGYGYTF. Here the CDR3 DNA reads TGTGCCAGCATCCATTTAGACTACGGCTATGGCTACACCTTC.

The rearrangement links TRBV7-9 to TRBJ1-5; D perhaps matches TRBD1 (6 bases). The ends were cut back, 5 bases at V and 6 bases at J, with 14 bases in the middle. The CDR3 spans 14 residues. Looked up from germline, CDR1 is SEHNR and CDR2 is FQNEAQ (reference sequence). The CDR3 protein is CASSPTGLGQPQHF. The DNA for the CDR3 is TGTGCCAGCAGCCCCACAGGGTTGGGTCAGCCCCAGCATTTT. Full variable domain (outside the CDR3, taken from reference TRBV7-9 and TRBJ1-5): DTGVSQNPRHKITKRGQNVTFRCDPISEHNRLYWYRQTLGQGPEFLTYFQNEAQLEKSRLLSDRFSAERPKGSFSTLEIQRTEQGDSAMYLCASSPTGLGQPQHFGDGTRLSIL.

The V gene is TRBV5-1, the J gene TRBJ2-5, with 12 bases that match TRBD2. J gave up 2 bases and V 4 bases, and 9 bases lay outside the gene matches. The CDR3 runs 17 residues. Germline V gene data show CDR1 as SGHRS and CDR2 as YFSETQ. This CDR3 is CASSREASGGGQETQYF. In DNA form, the CDR3 reads TGCGCCAGCAGCCGGGAGGCTAGCGGGGGGGGTCAAGAGACCCAGTACTTC.

This chain connects TRBV3-1 (or the pseudogene TRBV3-2) to TRBJ2-1; D is perhaps TRBD1 (5 bases). The CDR3 length is 13 residues. Trimming stripped 8 bases from V and 6 bases from J, with 14 bases between. The V gene's germline CDR1 is LGHDT and CDR2 YNNKEL (reference sequence). The DNA for the CDR3 is TGTGCCAGCTCAGGGCTCTTGGGCAATGAGCAGTTCTTC. It translates to CASSGLLGNEQFF.

This chain joins TRBV4-3 and TRBJ1-1; the D gene is possibly TRBD1 (6 bases). The CDR3 is 15 amino acids. Between the trimmed V and J ends, which lost 0 bases and 5 bases, there was a span of 13 bases. Germline CDR1 LGHNA, CDR2 YSLEER. This chain's CDR3 is CASSQDLVGGTEAFF. In DNA form, the CDR3 reads TGCGCCAGCAGCCAAGATTTAGTAGGGGGAACTGAAGCTTTCTTT.

The chain has TRBV27 and TRBJ2-3; a weak D match, TRBD2 (5 bases). The V gene's germline CDR1 is MNHEY and CDR2 SMNVEV (reference sequence). The CDR3 is 14 amino acids. V gave up 7 bases and J gave up 3 bases, with 14 bases separating them. This CDR3 is CASTRTGTTDTQYF. The CDR3 DNA reads TGTGCCAGCACCCGGACTGGAACTACAGATACGCAGTATTTT.

V is TRBV14 and J is TRBJ2-7; a weak D match, TRBD2 (5 bases). Germline lookup yields CDR1 SGHDN and CDR2 FVKESK. CDR3 size: 15 residues. Trimming stripped 1 base from V and 2 bases from J, with 12 bases between. The chain's CDR3 is CASSQGYGEPYEQYF. The CDR3, as DNA: TGTGCCAGCAGCCAAGGGTATGGGGAGCCCTACGAGCAGTACTTC. Filled out from reference TRBV14 and TRBJ2-7, the complete variable domain reads EAGVTQFPSHSVIEKGQTVTLRCDPISGHDNLYWYRRVMGKEIKFLLHFVKESKQDESGMPNNRFLAERTGGTYSTLKVQPAELEDSGVYFCASSQGYGEPYEQYFGPGTRLTVT.

The chain uses TRBV3-1 (or the pseudogene TRBV3-2) and TRBJ2-7; D might be TRBD1 (5 bases). Trimming pared 2 bases from V and 3 bases from J, leaving 11 bases between. The length of the CDR3 is 14 residues. Germline-derived CDR1 and CDR2 are LGHDT and YNNKEL (reference sequence). The CDR3 sequence is CASSQSSGYYEQYF. The CDR3 DNA reads TGTGCCAGCAGCCAAAGCTCAGGGTACTACGAGCAGTACTTC.

The chain combines TRBV19 with TRBJ1-3; 7 bases are shared with TRBD1. The junction had 12 bases not matched to a gene; V was cut back by 3 bases and J by 4 bases. The CDR3 extends over 17 amino acids. The V gene's germline CDR1 is LNHDA and CDR2 SQIVND (reference sequence). CDR3 sequence (DNA): TGTGCCAGTAGTATCAGGGGACAGCTGACATCAGGAAACACCATATATTTT. Its protein is CASSIRGQLTSGNTIYF.

V gene TRBV5-6 combines with J gene TRBJ1-2, with 9 bases identical to TRBD1. V gave up 0 bases and J gave up 8 bases; unmatched junction bases: 8. The CDR3 consists of 15 residues. In germline, CDR1 is SGHDT, CDR2 YYEEEE. The CDR3 nucleotides are TGTGCCAGCAGCTTGGCCGGGACAGGGAAGGGGGGCTACACCTTC. This encodes CASSLAGTGKGGYTF. Looking up the rest from reference TRBV5-6 and TRBJ1-2 gives the full variable domain: DAGVTQSPTHLIKTRGQQVTLRCSPKSGHDTVSWYQQALGQGPQFIFQYYEEEERQRGNFPDRFSGHQFPNYSSELNVNALLLGDSALYLCASSLAGTGKGGYTFGSGTRLTVV.